This TCR delta chain originates from a study of gamma-delta T cells after stem cell transplantation. The sample holds a few counts of this clone. A far larger clone is just one base off, so this is likely a read error. The sample carries other DNA sequences with the same CDR3. TCRdb processed the RT-PCR reads again with the CATT caller. The sample carries around 16,000 delta-chain clones, about 8.6% recorded once. This CDR3 is built from 19 residues. CDR1 and CDR2 from the germline V gene are TSWWSYY and QGS. Specimen: gamma-delta T cells. V gene TRDV1 combines with J gene TRDJ1; 12 nucleotides match TRDD3. This clonotype was sampled from a human donor. It is not recorded whose cells these are; they may come from a transplant donor. CDR3 sequence (DNA): TGTGCTCTTGGGGAACTAGAGCCCCCCGACTGGGGGATACAGGATAAACTAATCTTT. This gives the protein CALGELEPPDWGIQDKLIF.